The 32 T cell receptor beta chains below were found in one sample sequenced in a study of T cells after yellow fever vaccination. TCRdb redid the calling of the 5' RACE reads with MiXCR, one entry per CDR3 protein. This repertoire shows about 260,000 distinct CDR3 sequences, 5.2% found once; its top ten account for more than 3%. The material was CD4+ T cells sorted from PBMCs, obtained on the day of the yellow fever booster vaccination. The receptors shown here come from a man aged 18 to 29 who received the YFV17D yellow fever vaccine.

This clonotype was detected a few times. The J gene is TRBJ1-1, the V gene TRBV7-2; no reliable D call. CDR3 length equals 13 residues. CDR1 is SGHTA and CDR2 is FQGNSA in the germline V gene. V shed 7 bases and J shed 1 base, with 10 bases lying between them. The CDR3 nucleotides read TGTGCCAGCATTCCCTCTTCGAACACTGAAGCTTTCTTT. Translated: CASIPSSNTEAFF.

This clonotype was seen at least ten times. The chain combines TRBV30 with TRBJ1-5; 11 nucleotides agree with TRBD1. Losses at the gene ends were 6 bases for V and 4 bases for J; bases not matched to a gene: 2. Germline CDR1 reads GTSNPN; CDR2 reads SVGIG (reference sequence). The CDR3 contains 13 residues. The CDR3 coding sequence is TGTGCCTGTGGGGACAGGGGGAATCAGCCCCAGCATTTT. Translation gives CACGDRGNQPQHF.

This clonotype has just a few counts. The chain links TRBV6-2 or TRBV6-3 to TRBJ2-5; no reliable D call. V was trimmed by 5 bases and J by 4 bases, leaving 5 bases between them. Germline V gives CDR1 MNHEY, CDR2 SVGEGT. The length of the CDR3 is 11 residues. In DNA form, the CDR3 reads TGTGCCAGCAGTCGCCGAGAGACCCAGTACTTC. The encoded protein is CASSRRETQYF.

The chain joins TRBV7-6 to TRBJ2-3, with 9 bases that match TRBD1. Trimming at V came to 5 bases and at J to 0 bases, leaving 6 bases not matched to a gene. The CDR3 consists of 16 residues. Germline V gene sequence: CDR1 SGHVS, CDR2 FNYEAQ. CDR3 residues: CASSERQGGSTDTQYF. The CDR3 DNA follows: TGTGCCAGCAGCGAACGACAGGGGGGAAGCACAGATACGCAGTATTTT.

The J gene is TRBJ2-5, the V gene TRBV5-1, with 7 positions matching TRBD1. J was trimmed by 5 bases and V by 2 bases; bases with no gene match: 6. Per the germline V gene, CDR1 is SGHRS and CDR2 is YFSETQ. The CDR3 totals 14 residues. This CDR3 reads CASSLQGMMETQYF. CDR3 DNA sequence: TGCGCCAGCAGCTTACAGGGGATGATGGAGACCCAGTACTTC.

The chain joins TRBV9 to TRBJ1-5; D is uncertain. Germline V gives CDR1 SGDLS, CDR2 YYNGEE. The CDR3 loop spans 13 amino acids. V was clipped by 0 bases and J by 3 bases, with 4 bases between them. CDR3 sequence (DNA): TGTGCCAGCAGCGTAGCTCACAATCAGCCCCAGCATTTT. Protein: CASSVAHNQPQHF.

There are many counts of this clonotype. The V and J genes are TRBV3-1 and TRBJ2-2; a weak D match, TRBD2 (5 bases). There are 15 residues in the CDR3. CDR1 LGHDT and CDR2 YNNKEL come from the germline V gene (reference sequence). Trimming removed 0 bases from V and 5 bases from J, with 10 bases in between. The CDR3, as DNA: TGTGCCAGCAGCCAAGAGCCCCTAGCAACCGGGGAGCTGTTTTTT. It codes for CASSQEPLATGELFF.

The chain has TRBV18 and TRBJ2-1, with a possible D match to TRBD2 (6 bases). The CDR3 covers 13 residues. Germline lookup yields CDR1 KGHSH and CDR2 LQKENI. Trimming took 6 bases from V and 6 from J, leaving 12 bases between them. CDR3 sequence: CASSAGTGNEQFF. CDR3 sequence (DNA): TGTGCCAGCTCCGCCGGGACTGGCAATGAGCAGTTCTTC.

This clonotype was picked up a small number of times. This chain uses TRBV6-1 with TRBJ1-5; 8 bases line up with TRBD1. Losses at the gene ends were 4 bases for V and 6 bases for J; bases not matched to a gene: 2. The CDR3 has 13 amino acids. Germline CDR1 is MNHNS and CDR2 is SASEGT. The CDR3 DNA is TGTGCCAGCAGTGTGCAGGGGGCTCAGCCCCAGCATTTT. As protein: CASSVQGAQPQHF.

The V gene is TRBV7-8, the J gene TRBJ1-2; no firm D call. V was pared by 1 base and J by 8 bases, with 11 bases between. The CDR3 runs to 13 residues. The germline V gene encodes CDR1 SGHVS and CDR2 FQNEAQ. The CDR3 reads CASSLGRVRGYTF. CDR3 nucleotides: TGTGCCAGCAGCTTAGGGAGGGTTCGGGGCTACACCTTC.

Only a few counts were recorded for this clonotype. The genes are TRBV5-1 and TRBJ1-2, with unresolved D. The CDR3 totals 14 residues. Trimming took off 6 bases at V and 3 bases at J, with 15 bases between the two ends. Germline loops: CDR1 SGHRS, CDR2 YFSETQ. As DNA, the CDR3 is TGCGCCAGCACCTCCCTGCTGGGAGACTATGGCTACACCTTC. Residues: CASTSLLGDYGYTF. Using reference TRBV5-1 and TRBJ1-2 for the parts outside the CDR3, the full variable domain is KAGVTQTPRYLIKTRGQQVTLSCSPISGHRSVSWYQQTPGQGLQFLFEYFSETQRNKGNFPGRFSGRQFSNSRSEMNVSTLELGDSALYLCASTSLLGDYGYTFGSGTRLTVV.

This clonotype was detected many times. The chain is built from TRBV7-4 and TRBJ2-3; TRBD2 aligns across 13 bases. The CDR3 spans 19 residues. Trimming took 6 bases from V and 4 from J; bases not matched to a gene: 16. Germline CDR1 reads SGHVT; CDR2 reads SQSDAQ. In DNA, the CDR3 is TGTGCCAGCAGTCCCTGGACTAGCGGGGGCGCTCAAAAGGCAGATACGCAGTATTTT. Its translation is CASSPWTSGGAQKADTQYF.

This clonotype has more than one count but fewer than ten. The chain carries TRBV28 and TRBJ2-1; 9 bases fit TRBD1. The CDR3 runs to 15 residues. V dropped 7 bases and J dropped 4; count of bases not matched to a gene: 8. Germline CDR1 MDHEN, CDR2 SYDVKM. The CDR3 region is CASTTPGQGYNEQFF. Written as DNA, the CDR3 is TGTGCCAGCACCACGCCGGGACAGGGTTACAATGAGCAGTTCTTC.

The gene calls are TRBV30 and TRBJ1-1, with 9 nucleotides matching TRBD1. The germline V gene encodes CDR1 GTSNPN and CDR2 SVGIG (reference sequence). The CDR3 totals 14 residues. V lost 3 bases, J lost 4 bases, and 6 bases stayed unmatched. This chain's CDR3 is CAWSGGQGTTEAFF. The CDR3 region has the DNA TGTGCCTGGAGCGGTGGACAGGGGACCACTGAAGCTTTCTTT. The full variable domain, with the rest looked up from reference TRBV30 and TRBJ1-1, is SQTIHQWPATLVQPVGSPLSLECTVEGTSNPNLYWYRQAAGRGLQLLFYSVGIGQISSEVPQNLSASRPQDRQFILSSKKLLLSDSGFYLCAWSGGQGTTEAFFGQGTRLTVV.

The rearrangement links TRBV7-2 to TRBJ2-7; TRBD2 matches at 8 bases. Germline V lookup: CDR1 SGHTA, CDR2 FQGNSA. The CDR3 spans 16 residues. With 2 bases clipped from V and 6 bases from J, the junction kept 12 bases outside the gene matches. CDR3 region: CASSLWGRGGPGEQYF. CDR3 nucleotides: TGTGCCAGCAGCTTATGGGGACGGGGGGGCCCTGGCGAGCAGTACTTC.

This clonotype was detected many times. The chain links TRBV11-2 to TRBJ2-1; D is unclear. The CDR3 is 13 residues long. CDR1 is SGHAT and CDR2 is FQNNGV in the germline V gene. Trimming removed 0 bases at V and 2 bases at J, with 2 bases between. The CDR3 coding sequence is TGTGCCAGCAGCTTAGAAACCTACAATGAGCAGTTCTTC. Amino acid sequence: CASSLETYNEQFF.

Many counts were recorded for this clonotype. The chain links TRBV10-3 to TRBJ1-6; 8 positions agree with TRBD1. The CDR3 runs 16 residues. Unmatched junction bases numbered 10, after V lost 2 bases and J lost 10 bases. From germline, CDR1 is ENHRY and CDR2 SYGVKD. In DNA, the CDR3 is TGTGCCATCAGTGAGACCCAGGGGGCCGGTCTGTCACCCCTCCACTTT. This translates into CAISETQGAGLSPLHF.

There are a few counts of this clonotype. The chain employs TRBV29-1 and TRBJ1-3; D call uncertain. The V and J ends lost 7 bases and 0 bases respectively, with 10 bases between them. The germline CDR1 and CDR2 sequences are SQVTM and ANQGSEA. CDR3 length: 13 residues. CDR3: CSARRASGNTIYF. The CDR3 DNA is TGCAGCGCCAGGAGGGCCTCTGGAAACACCATATATTTT. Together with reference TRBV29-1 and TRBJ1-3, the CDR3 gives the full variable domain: SAVISQKPSRDICQRGTSLTIQCQVDSQVTMMFWYRQQPGQSLTLIATANQGSEATYESGFVIDKFPISRPNLTFSTLTVSNMSPEDSSIYLCSARRASGNTIYFGEGSWLTVV.

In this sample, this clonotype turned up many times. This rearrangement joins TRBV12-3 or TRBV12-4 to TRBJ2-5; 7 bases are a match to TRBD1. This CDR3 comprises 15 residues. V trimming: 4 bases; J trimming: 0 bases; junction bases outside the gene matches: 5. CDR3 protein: CASSSTRGYQETQYF. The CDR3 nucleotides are TGTGCCAGCAGTTCAACCAGGGGGTACCAAGAGACCCAGTACTTC.

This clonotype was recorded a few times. The CDR3 reads CAISTAGFGQYF. The CDR3 coding sequence is TGTGCCATCAGTACGGCAGGGTTCGGGCAGTACTTC. This chain connects TRBV10-3 to TRBJ2-7; a weak D match, TRBD1 (5 bases). Trimming removed 5 bases at V and 9 bases at J, with 14 bases between. Germline V gene sequence: CDR1 ENHRY, CDR2 SYGVKD. This CDR3 region has 12 residues.

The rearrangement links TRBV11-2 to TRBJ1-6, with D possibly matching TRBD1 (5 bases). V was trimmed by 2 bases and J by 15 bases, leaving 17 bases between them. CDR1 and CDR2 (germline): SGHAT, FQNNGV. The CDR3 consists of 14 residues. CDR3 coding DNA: TGTGCCAGCAGCTTATATGCAGGGCTTTCCCACCTCCACTTT. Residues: CASSLYAGLSHLHF.

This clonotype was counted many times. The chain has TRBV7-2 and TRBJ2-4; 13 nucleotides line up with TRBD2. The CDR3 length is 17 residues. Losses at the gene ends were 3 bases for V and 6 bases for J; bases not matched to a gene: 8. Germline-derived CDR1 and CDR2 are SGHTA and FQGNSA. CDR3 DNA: TGTGCCAGCAGCTTTACTAGCGGGGGGGCTCTAGGAAACATTCAGTACTTC. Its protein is CASSFTSGGALGNIQYF.

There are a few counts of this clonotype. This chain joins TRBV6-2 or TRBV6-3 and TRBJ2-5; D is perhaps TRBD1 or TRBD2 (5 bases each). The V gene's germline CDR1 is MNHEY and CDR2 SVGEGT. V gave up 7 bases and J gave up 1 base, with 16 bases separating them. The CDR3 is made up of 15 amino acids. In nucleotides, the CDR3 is TGTGCCAGCAATTGGGGGATCCCCTTCCAAGAGACCCAGTACTTC. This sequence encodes CASNWGIPFQETQYF.

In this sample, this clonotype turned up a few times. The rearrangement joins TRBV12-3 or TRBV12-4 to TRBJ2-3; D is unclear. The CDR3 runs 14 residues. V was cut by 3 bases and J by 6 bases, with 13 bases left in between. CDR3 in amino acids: CASSFSWNGDTQYF. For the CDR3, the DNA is TGTGCCAGCAGTTTTTCATGGAATGGGGATACGCAGTATTTT.

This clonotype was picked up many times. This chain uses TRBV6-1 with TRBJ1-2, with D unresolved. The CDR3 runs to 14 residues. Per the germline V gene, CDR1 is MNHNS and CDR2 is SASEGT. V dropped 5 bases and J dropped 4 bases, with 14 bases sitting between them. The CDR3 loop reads CASSTADIGYGYTF. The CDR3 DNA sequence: TGTGCCAGCAGTACAGCGGATATCGGCTATGGCTACACCTTC.

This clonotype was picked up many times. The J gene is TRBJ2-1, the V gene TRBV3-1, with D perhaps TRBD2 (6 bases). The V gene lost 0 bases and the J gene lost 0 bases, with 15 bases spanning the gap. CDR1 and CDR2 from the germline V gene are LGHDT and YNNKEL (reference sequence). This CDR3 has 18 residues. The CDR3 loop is CASSQDWSGDFSYNEQFF. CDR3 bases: TGTGCCAGCAGCCAAGACTGGTCGGGGGATTTCTCCTACAATGAGCAGTTCTTC.

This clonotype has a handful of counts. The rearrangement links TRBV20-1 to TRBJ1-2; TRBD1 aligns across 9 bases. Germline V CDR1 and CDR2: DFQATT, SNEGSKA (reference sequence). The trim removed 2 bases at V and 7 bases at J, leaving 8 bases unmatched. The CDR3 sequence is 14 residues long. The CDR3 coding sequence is TGCAGTGCTAGATCGGAACAGGGGGCAGTTGGCTACACCTTC. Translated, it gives CSARSEQGAVGYTF.

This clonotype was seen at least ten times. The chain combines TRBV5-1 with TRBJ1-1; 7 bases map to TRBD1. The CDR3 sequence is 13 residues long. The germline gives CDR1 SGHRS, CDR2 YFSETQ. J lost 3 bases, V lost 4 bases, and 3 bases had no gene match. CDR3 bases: TGCGCCAGCAGCCCCGACAGGGACACTGAAGCTTTCTTT. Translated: CASSPDRDTEAFF.

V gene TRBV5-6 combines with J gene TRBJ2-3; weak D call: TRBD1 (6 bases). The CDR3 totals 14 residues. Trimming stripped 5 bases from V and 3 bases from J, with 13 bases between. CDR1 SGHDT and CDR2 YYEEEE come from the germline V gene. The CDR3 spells CASRPGVSTDTQYF. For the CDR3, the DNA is TGTGCCAGCAGGCCAGGGGTTTCGACAGATACGCAGTATTTT.

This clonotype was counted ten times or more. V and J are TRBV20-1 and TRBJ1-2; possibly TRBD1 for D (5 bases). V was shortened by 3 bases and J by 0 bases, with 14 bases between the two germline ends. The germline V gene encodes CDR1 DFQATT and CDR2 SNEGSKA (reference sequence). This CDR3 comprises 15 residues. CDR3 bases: TGCAGTGCTAGGGGAGGGGACGGGGCTAACTATGGCTACACCTTC. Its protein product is CSARGGDGANYGYTF.

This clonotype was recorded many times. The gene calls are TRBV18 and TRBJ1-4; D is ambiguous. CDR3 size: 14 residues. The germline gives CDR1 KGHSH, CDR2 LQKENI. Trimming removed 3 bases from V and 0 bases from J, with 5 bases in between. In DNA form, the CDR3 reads TGTGCCAGCTCACCCGGGGCAACTAATGAAAAACTGTTTTTT. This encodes CASSPGATNEKLFF.

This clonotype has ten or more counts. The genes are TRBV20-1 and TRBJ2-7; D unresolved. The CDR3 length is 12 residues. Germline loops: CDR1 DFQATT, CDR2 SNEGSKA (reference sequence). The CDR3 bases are TGCAGCCCCACTACAGCGCATTTACTACAGTACGTC. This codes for CSPTTAHLLQYV.